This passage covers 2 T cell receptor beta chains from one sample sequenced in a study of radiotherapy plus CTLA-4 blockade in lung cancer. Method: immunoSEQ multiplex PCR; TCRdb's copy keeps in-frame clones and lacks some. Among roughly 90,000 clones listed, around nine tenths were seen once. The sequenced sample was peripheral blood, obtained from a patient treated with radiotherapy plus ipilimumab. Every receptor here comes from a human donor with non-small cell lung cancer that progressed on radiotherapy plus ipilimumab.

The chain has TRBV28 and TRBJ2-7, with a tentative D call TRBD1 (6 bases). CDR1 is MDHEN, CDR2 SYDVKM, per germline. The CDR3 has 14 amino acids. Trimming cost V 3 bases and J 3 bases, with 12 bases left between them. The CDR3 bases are TGTGCCAGCAGTTTGGATCTAGGGGGCTACGAGCAGTACTTC. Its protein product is CASSLDLGGYEQYF.

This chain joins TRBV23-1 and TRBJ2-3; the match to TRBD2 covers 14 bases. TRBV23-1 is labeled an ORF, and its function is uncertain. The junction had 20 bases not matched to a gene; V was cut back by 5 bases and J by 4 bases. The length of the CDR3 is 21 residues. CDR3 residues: CASSYPGPTTSGRGGADTQYF. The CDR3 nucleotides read TGCGCCAGCAGTTATCCCGGCCCAACGACTAGCGGGAGGGGGGGGGCAGATACGCAGTATTTT.